This TCR beta chain emerged from a study of CDR3 diversity in severe acne. The sample holds many counts of this clonotype. A junction end diverges from the germline sequence, so it may reflect a read error. Each CDR3 protein is one row after TCRdb ran MiXCR on the PCR reads. The sample includes over 70,000 distinct CDR3 sequences, approximately 51% of them seen just once. CDR3 length equals 15 residues. Germline assignment: CDR1 LNHDA and CDR2 SQIVND (reference sequence). The sample was blood. The receptor was isolated from a male donor in good health, without acne. The chain joins TRBV19 to TRBJ2-1, with 7 bases that match TRBD1. The CDR3 is CASTNPSMGTGEPFF. CDR3 coding DNA: TGTGCCAGTACCAATCCCTCGATGGGAACAGGGGAGCCGTTCTTC.